Below are 21 T cell receptor beta chains sequenced from a single sample in a study of blood T cell repertoires in COVID-19. Sequencing was performed with immunoSEQ multiplex PCR; in TCRdb, only in-frame clones are kept and a portion is missing. Here the sample spans hundreds of thousands of clones, around 85% being singletons. The sample comprised peripheral blood. These receptors were taken from an elderly man with acute or convalescent COVID-19.

V gene TRBV5-1 combines with J gene TRBJ2-7; TRBD2 aligns across 14 bases. Looked up from germline, CDR1 is SGHRS and CDR2 is YFSETQ. This CDR3 spans 14 amino acids. The junction had 2 bases not matched to a gene; V was cut back by 7 bases and J by 2 bases. In nucleotides, the CDR3 is TGCGCCAGCGGACTAGCGGGAGGAACCTACGAGCAGTACTTC. It is translated as CASGLAGGTYEQYF.

V gene TRBV6-5 combines with J gene TRBJ2-3, with TRBD2 matching 9 bases. CDR1 and CDR2 from the germline V gene are MNHEY and SVGAGI. Trimming cost V 6 bases and J 5 bases; bases outside gene matches: 9. This CDR3 has 15 residues. DNA for the CDR3: TGTGCCAGCAGCGGGATTAGCGGGAGTGGAGATACGCAGTATTTT. Translated: CASSGISGSGDTQYF.

The V and J genes are TRBV24-1 and TRBJ2-1, with 7 bases that match TRBD2. The CDR3 extends over 15 amino acids. Trimming cost V 4 bases and J 2 bases; bases outside gene matches: 4. CDR1 KGHDR and CDR2 SFDVKD come from the germline V gene. CDR3: CATSEPLAAYNEQFF. The CDR3 DNA sequence: TGTGCCACCAGTGAACCGCTAGCGGCCTACAATGAGCAGTTCTTC.

The chain carries TRBV12-5 and TRBJ2-7; 14 positions match TRBD2. The V and J ends lost 0 bases and 0 bases, in that order; junction bases with no gene match: 10. The CDR3 loop spans 20 amino acids. Germline assignment: CDR1 LGHNT and CDR2 FRNRAP. DNA of the CDR3: TGTGCTAGTGGTTTGGTATCACAGACTAGCGGGAGGGCCGACTCCTACGAGCAGTACTTC. It translates to CASGLVSQTSGRADSYEQYF.

Details on this clone: The junction and the germline gene differ at one end; a read error may be behind it. The rearrangement links TRBV15 to TRBJ2-1, with D possibly TRBD1 on 7 matching bases. The CDR3 is made up of 12 amino acids. Germline-derived CDR1 and CDR2 are LNHNV and YYDKDF (reference sequence). The CDR3 DNA reads as TGTGCCACCAGCAGGAGGAGGGGGCGGCGGATCTTC. This codes for CATSRRRGRRIF.

This clone has just a few counts. The gene calls are TRBV19 and TRBJ1-2; D uncertain. CDR1 and CDR2 (germline): LNHDA, SQIVND (reference sequence). V shed 1 base and J shed 4 bases, with 7 bases lying between them. The CDR3 spans 13 residues. The CDR3 DNA reads as TGTGCCAGTAGTATAGCCCCATCCTATGGCTACACCTTC. This sequence encodes CASSIAPSYGYTF.

DNA of the CDR3: TGTGCCACCAGTGACCCATCCCAGGACAGGACGGATTCACCCCTCCACTTT. This translates into CATSDPSQDRTDSPLHF. The J gene is TRBJ1-6, the V gene TRBV24-1, with 7 nucleotides matching TRBD1. J lost 8 bases, V lost 4 bases, and 13 bases had no gene match. The germline gives CDR1 KGHDR, CDR2 SFDVKD. The CDR3 sequence is 17 residues long.

The chain is built from TRBV6-1 and TRBJ2-1; no firm D call. V was trimmed by 0 bases and J by 7 bases, leaving 7 bases between them. This CDR3 is built from 13 residues. Germline V gene data show CDR1 as MNHNS and CDR2 as SASEGT. CDR3 sequence (DNA): TGTGCCAGCAGTGAAGCGCCACAGAATGAGCAGTTCTTC. Its translation is CASSEAPQNEQFF.

The V gene is TRBV4-2, the J gene TRBJ2-3, with 12 bases matching TRBD2. The CDR3 consists of 19 residues. Germline lookup yields CDR1 LGHNA and CDR2 YNFKEQ. Losses at the gene ends were 4 bases for V and 2 bases for J; bases not matched to a gene: 13. CDR3 amino acids: CASSRLPPGLAGPTDTQYF. CDR3 in DNA: TGTGCCAGCAGCCGACTCCCTCCGGGACTAGCGGGTCCCACAGATACGCAGTATTTT.

The chain combines TRBV5-4 with TRBJ1-6, with D possibly being TRBD1 (6 bases). Trimming removed 6 bases from V and 0 bases from J, with 13 bases in between. The CDR3 has 16 amino acids. CDR1 and CDR2 (germline): SGHNT, YYREEE (reference sequence). CDR3 in DNA: TGTGCCAGCACCACTACAGGGAACTCCTATAATTCACCCCTCCACTTT. It yields the protein CASTTTGNSYNSPLHF. The full variable domain, rest sourced from reference TRBV5-4 and TRBJ1-6, is ETGVTQSPTHLIKTRGQQVTLRCSSQSGHNTVSWYQQALGQGPQFIFQYYREEENGRGNFPPRFSGLQFPNYSSELNVNALELDDSALYLCASTTTGNSYNSPLHFGNGTRLTVT.

V usage is TRBV24-1 and J usage is TRBJ2-2; D may be TRBD1 (6 bases). V lost 5 bases to trimming and J lost 6 bases, with 18 bases between them. Germline lookup yields CDR1 KGHDR and CDR2 SFDVKD. The CDR3 is made up of 16 amino acids. CDR3 amino acids: CATSGGITGYAGELFF. The CDR3 DNA follows: TGTGCCACCAGTGGTGGAATTACAGGGTACGCCGGGGAGCTGTTTTTT.

The rearrangement uses TRBV18 and TRBJ1-1, with D unresolved. There are 16 residues in the CDR3. The germline V gene has CDR1 KGHSH and CDR2 LQKENI. Trimming shortened V by 1 base and J by 2 bases, and 14 bases separated the two germline ends. The CDR3 nucleotides read TGTGCCAGCTCACCACGAGGGAATATAGCCAACACTGAAGCTTTCTTT. Its translation is CASSPRGNIANTEAFF. Supplemented by reference TRBV18 and TRBJ1-1, the full variable domain reads NAGVMQNPRHLVRRRGQEARLRCSPMKGHSHVYWYRQLPEEGLKFMVYLQKENIIDESGMPKERFSAEFPKEGPSILRIQQVVRGDSAAYFCASSPRGNIANTEAFFGQGTRLTVV.

The V and J genes are TRBV5-8 and TRBJ2-1; 7 nucleotides align to TRBD1. In germline, CDR1 is SGHTS, CDR2 YDEGEE. The CDR3 sequence is 16 residues long. V gave up 1 base and J gave up 2 bases; unmatched junction bases: 6. Here the CDR3 DNA reads TGTGCCAGCAGCTTGTATGAGACAGGGACCTACAATGAGCAGTTCTTC. This encodes CASSLYETGTYNEQFF.

The V call is TRBV6-5, the J call TRBJ1-5; no reliable D call. CDR3 length: 13 residues. Trimming stripped 2 bases from V and 7 bases from J, with 9 bases between. Germline assignment: CDR1 MNHEY and CDR2 SVGAGI. The CDR3 region is CASSYGEGQPQHF. The CDR3 coding sequence is TGTGCCAGCAGTTACGGGGAGGGCCAGCCCCAGCATTTT.

The V call is TRBV5-1, the J call TRBJ1-1, with 10 bases matching TRBD1. Germline assignment: CDR1 SGHRS and CDR2 YFSETQ. This CDR3 is 14 amino acids long. Unmatched junction bases numbered 8, after V lost 4 bases and J lost 8 bases. Here the CDR3 DNA reads TGCGCCAGCAGCGCGGCGGGACAGGGGTTCGAAGCTTTCTTT. This gives the protein CASSAAGQGFEAFF.

The rearrangement joins TRBV28 to TRBJ1-2; no firm D call. CDR1 is MDHEN and CDR2 is SYDVKM in the germline V gene. CDR3 length equals 12 residues. With 5 bases removed from V and 2 bases from J, the gap between germline ends came to 6 bases. CDR3 DNA sequence: TGTGCCAGCAGTACGGGGAACTATGGCTACACCTTC. This gives the protein CASSTGNYGYTF.

The V gene is TRBV2, the J gene TRBJ1-5; a weak D match, TRBD1 (6 bases). Germline lookup yields CDR1 SNHLY and CDR2 FYNNEI. Trimming cost V 5 bases and J 1 base, with 15 bases left between them. The CDR3 consists of 16 residues. This CDR3 is CASSYMGGGSNQPQHF. The CDR3 nucleotides are TGTGCCAGCAGTTACATGGGAGGGGGAAGCAATCAGCCCCAGCATTTT.

The CDR3: CAIRDRDRGHEQYF. CDR3 in DNA: TGTGCCATCAGGGACCGGGACAGGGGCCACGAGCAGTACTTC. This chain uses TRBV10-3 with TRBJ2-7, with 10 bases that match TRBD1. Germline CDR1 is ENHRY and CDR2 is SYGVKD. V was clipped by 6 bases and J by 5 bases; unmatched bases: 7. The CDR3 has 14 amino acids.

The chain is built from TRBV10-1 and TRBJ1-1, with 7 bases matching TRBD1. The CDR3 has 13 residues. Per germline, CDR1 WNHNN and CDR2 SYGVQD (reference sequence). V dropped 7 bases and J dropped 5; count of bases not matched to a gene: 7. The CDR3 reads CASTAGGRTEAFF. The DNA for the CDR3 is TGCGCCAGCACCGCAGGGGGTCGGACTGAAGCTTTCTTT.

This chain joins TRBV7-3 and TRBJ2-3; D is ambiguous. This CDR3 contains 14 residues. Germline V lookup: CDR1 SGHTA, CDR2 FQGTGA. V lost 5 bases and J lost 2, with 11 bases in between. The CDR3 protein is CASSPTKATDTQYF. CDR3 nucleotides: TGTGCCAGCAGCCCCACTAAAGCCACAGATACGCAGTATTTT.

This clone was observed a few times. The V and J genes are TRBV27 and TRBJ1-6, with D perhaps matching TRBD1 (6 bases). The CDR3 totals 14 residues. Germline CDR1 and CDR2: MNHEY and SMNVEV (reference sequence). Trimming removed 5 bases at V and 5 bases at J, with 10 bases between. DNA of the CDR3: TGTGCCAGCAGTACCGGGACAAATAATTCACCCCTCCACTTT. Translation gives CASSTGTNNSPLHF.